At least ten counts were recorded for the clone carrying this T cell receptor (beta chain). This CDR3 comprises 14 residues. The germline V and J ends were trimmed by 0 bases and 4 bases, with 8 bases remaining between them. Germline loops: CDR1 SGHKS, CDR2 YYEKEE (reference sequence). The source of the sample is a study of T-cell reconstitution after alpha-beta-depleted transplantation in children. A TCRbeta library incorporating unique molecular identifiers was prepared. One entry per CDR3 protein, called by TCRdb with MiXCR from the PCR reads. The repertoire consists of some 490,000 distinct CDR3 sequences, with about an eighth occurring once and the leading ten covering less than 6.5%.

This specimen consisted of PBMCs from the stem cell graft donor, obtained from the stem cell graft. The sequence derives from a human donor who donated a stem cell graft to a child with combined immunodeficiency. The chain couples TRBV5-5 to TRBJ2-1; no firm D call. The chain's CDR3 is CASSLELPYNEQFF. The DNA for the CDR3 is TGTGCCAGCAGCTTGGAACTACCTTACAATGAGCAGTTCTTC.